Listed below are T cell receptor beta chains from one sample, sequenced in a study of shared clonotypes between healthy human individuals. Repertoires were generated with immunoSEQ multiplex PCR, while TCRdb's copy carries only in-frame clones and drops some. The table shows 2 million or so clones, with about 95% occurring only once. Material for sequencing was naive CD8+ T cells sorted from blood. Source of these receptors: a man aged 18 to 30 in good health. Each CDR3 is given with its conserved first and last residue. Fields, in order: CDR3 DNA, CDR3 protein, D gene, clone size, V gene, J gene. D genes are given only for firm matches. Size is omitted from some rows. Given values are once, few, many or a class for expanded clones.

cdr3_nt: TGCAGCGTTGAGAAGGGATACGGCTACACCTTC
cdr3_aa: CSVEKGYGYTF
d_call: .
clone_size: many
v_call: TRBV29-1
j_call: TRBJ1-2

cdr3_nt: TGTGCCTGGACCCCGACAGGGGGGCAAGAGACCCAGTACTTC
cdr3_aa: CAWTPTGGQETQYF
d_call: TRBD1
clone_size: .
v_call: TRBV30
j_call: TRBJ2-5

cdr3_nt: TGTGCCAGCTCACCACCGCGGGGCGTAGGTTCCTACGAGCAGTACTTC
cdr3_aa: CASSPPRGVGSYEQYF
d_call: .
clone_size: .
v_call: TRBV18
j_call: TRBJ2-7

cdr3_nt: TGCGCCAGCAGCTGGTTTTTGGGTCCCAATGAGCAGTTCTTC
cdr3_aa: CASSWFLGPNEQFF
d_call: .
clone_size: .
v_call: TRBV5-1
j_call: TRBJ2-1

cdr3_nt: TGTGCCAGCAGCTCCAACTACGAGCAGTACTTC
cdr3_aa: CASSSNYEQYF
d_call: .
clone_size: few
v_call: TRBV7-9
j_call: TRBJ2-7

cdr3_nt: TGTGCCAGCAGCTTGGGGATCGGGGAAGGGAGGGAGCAGTACTTC
cdr3_aa: CASSLGIGEGREQYF
d_call: .
clone_size: .
v_call: TRBV5-6
j_call: TRBJ2-7

cdr3_nt: TGTGCCAGCAGCTTAGATAGGGAGAGAAGCACAGATACGCAGTATTTT
cdr3_aa: CASSLDRERSTDTQYF
d_call: .
clone_size: .
v_call: TRBV7-8
j_call: TRBJ2-3

cdr3_nt: TGCAGCGTTGAAGCGGTATCCAGCGGGGGGACCTACAATGAGCAGTTCTTC
cdr3_aa: CSVEAVSSGGTYNEQFF
d_call: TRBD2
clone_size: .
v_call: TRBV29-1
j_call: TRBJ2-1

cdr3_nt: TGTGCCAGCAGGGACAGCGGATACGAGCAGTACTTC
cdr3_aa: CASRDSGYEQYF
d_call: TRBD1
clone_size: .
v_call: TRBV19
j_call: TRBJ2-7

cdr3_nt: TGTGCCAGCAGCTTCGGGCAGAACTATGGCTACACCTTC
cdr3_aa: CASSFGQNYGYTF
d_call: .
clone_size: .
v_call: TRBV7-2
j_call: TRBJ1-2

cdr3_nt: TGTGCCAGCATGGTGGACAGGGATTTTTATGAGCAGTTCTTC
cdr3_aa: CASMVDRDFYEQFF
d_call: TRBD1
clone_size: .
v_call: TRBV2
j_call: TRBJ2-1

cdr3_nt: TGCGCCAGCAGCCAAGATAGGGACGGGGAGCTGTTTTTT
cdr3_aa: CASSQDRDGELFF
d_call: .
clone_size: .
v_call: TRBV4-3
j_call: TRBJ2-2

cdr3_nt: TGTGCCAGCAGCGTTAGTTCCGGGGAGCTGTTTTTT
cdr3_aa: CASSVSSGELFF
d_call: .
clone_size: .
v_call: TRBV9
j_call: TRBJ2-2

cdr3_nt: TGTGCCAGCAGCGTGACAGGGTCGGAGACCCAGTACTTC
cdr3_aa: CASSVTGSETQYF
d_call: TRBD1
clone_size: .
v_call: TRBV7-6
j_call: TRBJ2-5